This record concerns one TCR beta chain sequence. At least ten counts were recorded for this clonotype. The target of this receptor is not known. Per-base qualities were not stored, and no clone one base away is much larger. The CDR3, cysteine through phenylalanine, is 16 amino acids long. The DNA shown is the 48-base CDR3, in frame from base 1. Trimming at the junction amounts to 5 bases on V and 9 bases on J, and the germline ends lie 26 bases apart. The germline V gene (reference sequence) yields DFQATT for CDR1 and SNEGSKA for CDR2. TCRdb shows the sequencer as Illumina NovaSeq 6000. Using 5'RACE with constant-segment primers, TCRalpha and TCRbeta cDNA libraries were constructed, with sample barcodes and unique molecular identifiers added in the process. RNA was extracted from every sample with Trizol reagent. Library amplification was performed in two PCR steps, and a second sample barcode and Illumina TruSeq adapters were introduced in the second step. Libraries were sequenced on an Illumina NovaSeq with 2 x 150 bp paired-end reads. On the authors' methods: Reads were demultiplexed and collapsed into UMI-guided consensus sequences with migec v1.2.7. Using mixcr v2.1.11, UMI consensuses were aligned to TRA and TRB V and J templates and then assembled into clonotypes. A clonotype was counted as expanded or contracted only if both edgeR and NoisET called the change significant, with noise models trained on biological replicates. For edgeR calls, a false discovery rate-adjusted p below 0.01 and a log2 fold-change threshold of 1 were applied. As an exploratory analysis of dynamics, max-normalized trajectories of the 1000 most abundant clonotypes were examined by PCA with hierarchical clustering. Separately sequenced CD4+ and CD8+ repertoires were used to assign the CD4 or CD8 phenotype of responding clones. In-frame beta chains were kept once TCRdb had trimmed the public reads at Q25 with fastp and called clones with MiXCR. Rows merge per CDR3 protein into single entries with the most common DNA and genes. Clone size and V and J calls follow TCRdb, not the original study. The sample contains roughly 130,000 distinct CDR3 sequences, about 6.5% of them found a single time. The ten largest clones take up about 2.2% of the sample.

The data were taken from a study of T-cell memory formation after mild COVID-19 (dated by TCRdb to about 2021). Some background on the complete study: TCR sequence clusters from the two donors were found to be largely donor specific. In a couple of donors, T-cell clones that expanded and contracted after mild COVID-19 were followed by sequencing TCRalpha and TCRbeta repertoires longitudinally. Two young, previously healthy adult volunteers made up the cohort, one male and one female. What the research found in general, with its limitations: Some responding clones were found in pre-infection memory, which suggests that pre-existing cross-reactive memory T cells took part in the SARS-CoV-2 response. Contracting CD4+ clones turned up mainly in the CM and EM memory subsets, whereas EMRA was where CD8+ clones were enriched. Only a couple of mild cases were covered in the study, and larger cohorts including severe cases with pre-infection samples were considered necessary. The second-wave clones that peaked on day 37 were not confirmed to be SARS-CoV-2 specific. From day 15 to 85, contracting clones showed balanced CD4/CD8 phenotypes, whereas a second wave of clones that expanded from day 15 to 37 leaned towards CD4+.

Ficoll-Paque density gradient centrifugation was used to isolate PBMCs. The source material was PBMCs or a T cell subset sorted from them (not recorded which). The clonotype was recovered from an adult woman who had mild COVID-19 (a few samples of this study predate the infection). The sample titles of this study are shuffled in the database, so cell type and time point are left out; the donor was told from shared clones. The chain uses TRBV20-1 and TRBJ2-1; the D gene cannot be resolved beyond TRBD1 or TRBD2, each matching 5 bases. Here the CDR3 is given as CSAEKTLGVTSTEQFF. The nucleotide sequence is given as TGCAGTGCTGAGAAAACACTGGGGGTGACCTCCACTGAGCAGTTCTTC.